Described below is a single T cell receptor beta chain sequence and its context. Its antigen target is currently unknown. Base-call qualities are not available, and no considerably larger clone is one nucleotide away. The data are from a study of blood T cell repertoires in COVID-19 (dated by TCRdb to about 2020). Regarding the complete study: Collaborator samples came from the United States, Italy and Spain and covered acute and convalescent phases of COVID-19. The prospective study material was composed of cDNA or gDNA derived from T cells, B-cell-depleted T cells, or PBMCs. Subjects who had been exposed to COVID-19, were actively infected with it, or had recovered from it provided the deeply sampled blood TCRbeta repertoires that made up the dataset. The repertoires were released in a freely available public database intended as a resource for research on the immune response to SARS-CoV-2. The samples were drawn from two sources: the first 160 participants of the ongoing ImmuneRACE study, and about 1,300 subjects contributed by 6 global collaborators. The sample metadata nearly always contained a de-identified subject ID, COVID-19 status, age in years and sex. Where available, HLA class I and class II types were obtained from metadata supplied by the sample provider rather than from assay-based typing.

The germline V gene provides CDR1 SGHDT and CDR2 YYEEEE. V is shortened by 3 bases, J by 9 bases, and the region joining them spans 13 bases. The CDR3 sequence holds 13 residues, the cysteine and phenylalanine included. The entry retains the CDR3 DNA only, 39 bases that are in frame from base 1. Study-level results and caveats: The amount of clinical and demographic metadata varied by source and participant and was provided uncurated.

TCRbeta CDR3 regions were amplified from genomic DNA using the immunoSEQ Assay, a bias-controlled multiplex PCR. In the source study's methods: The number of nucleated cells in each sample was estimated from the amplification of reference gene primers within the assay. To quantify the absolute abundance of each unique TCRbeta CDR3 rearrangement, sequence reads were collapsed and filtered. Productive Simpson clonality was computed per sample as the square root of Simpson's diversity index over productive rearrangements. TCRdb provides this immuneACCESS table in a form limited to in-frame rearrangements. Some clones are lacking; in checked studies, under half of them reflect an unresolved V gene, and why the rest are absent is not known. V, J and clone size were drawn from that table, and D and trimming were deduced from the DNA. The sample yields around 450,000 clones; around 91% were counted once. Together, the top ten hold 0.6% of the sample.

Participants in the prospective study were enrolled through a virtual design, were aged roughly 18 to 90 years, and lived in under 25 United States geographic areas. In the prospective study, participants were assigned to cohorts based on the clinical history participants reported in a screening survey and a study questionnaire. For ImmuneRACE Cohort 3, a participant was defined as recovered based on two consecutive negative NP/OP PCR tests, clearance by a healthcare professional, or resolution of symptoms. In the prospective study, mobile phlebotomists collected whole blood, serum and a nasopharyngeal or oropharyngeal swab from each participant. Over an approximately 2-month period, participants in the prospective study had the option of providing additional blood draws and questionnaires. Before DNA extraction, blood samples from the prospective study were shipped at room temperature or frozen.

Recombination linked TRBV5-6 to TRBJ2-1; the D gene is unclear. Sequencing was performed on PBMCs or T cells enriched from blood (not recorded which). The TCR comes from a young man who had recovered from COVID-19. CDR3 sequence: CASSSLSRSEQFF. The base sequence is TGTGCCAGCAGCTCACTGAGTCGTAGTGAGCAGTTCTTC.